This TCR beta chain was retrieved from a study of blood T cells in healthy people across ages. Study results and limitations: Measured against age, TCR beta diversity per million T cells decreased in a roughly linear manner.

About this clonotype: Its antigen is undetermined.

The authors ran a second PCR of about 6 to 11 cycles using a sample-barcoded 5' primer and a J-beta primer mix. TCRdb redid the calling of the 5' RACE reads with MiXCR, one entry per CDR3 protein. The table has under 850,000 distinct CDR3 sequences, about 34% seen once. Trimming removed 3 bases at V and 3 bases at J, with 15 bases between. The CDR3 has 14 amino acids. CDR1 DFQATT and CDR2 SNEGSKA come from the germline V gene (reference sequence). The receptor comes from a man aged 18 to 29 in good health. The source material was blood. This chain joins TRBV20-1 and TRBJ2-7; the D gene is possibly TRBD2 (6 bases). CDR3: CSASRHNGGYEQYF. The CDR3 DNA is TGCAGTGCTAGTCGTCACAACGGGGGCTACGAGCAGTACTTC.